This T cell receptor beta chain came from a study of blood T cell repertoires in COVID-19. Study context: The study drew acute and convalescent COVID-19 samples from the United States, Italy and Spain.

Seattle cases were enrolled at active infection and followed longitudinally. The CDR3 runs 12 residues. Trimming left V 6 bases short and J 4 bases short, with 10 bases between. Authors' data handling: For nucleated cells, counts were estimated from reference gene primer amplification. Repertoires were generated with immunoSEQ multiplex PCR, while TCRdb's copy carries only in-frame clones and drops some. The DNA gave D and trimming, while V, J and clone size come from that table. The sample includes under 250,000 clones, about 82% of them seen just once. Sequencing was carried out using peripheral blood. This clonotype was sampled from a woman at least 80 years old with COVID-19, enrolled during active disease. The chain is built from TRBV12-3 or TRBV12-4 and TRBJ2-7; D ambiguous. CDR3 loop: CASSRSTYEQYF. The CDR3 bases are TGTGCCAGCAGCCGAAGCACTTACGAGCAGTACTTC.